This T cell receptor (beta chain) was identified in a study of T cells in localized non-small cell lung cancer. Study observations and caveats: Heterogeneity remains possible because sequencing was limited to only one tumor region. Appearance in adjacent lung was seen for a median around 60 of the top 100 tumor clones. The greatest T cell clonality was found in uninvolved adjacent lung (higher than in tumor). Longer overall survival was associated with a higher density of T cells in the blood.

Produced via immunoSEQ multiplex PCR; TCRdb's table is partial and in-frame only. The sample contains 23,000 or so clones, approximately 90% of which appear only once. Germline assignment: CDR1 SEHNR and CDR2 FQNEAQ (reference sequence). V was cut by 0 bases and J by 8 bases, with 10 bases left in between. The CDR3 totals 14 residues. Points on this clone: No antigen is known for it.

The chain joins TRBV7-9 to TRBJ1-4, with D perhaps matching TRBD1 (6 bases). The source material was peripheral blood, sampled before any cancer treatment. This clonotype originated in a woman aged 35 to 69 with stage I lung adenocarcinoma. The chain's CDR3 is CASSLAGAGEKLFF. Written as DNA, the CDR3 is TGTGCCAGCAGCTTAGCGGGGGCAGGGGAAAAACTGTTTTTT.